Below, 19 T cell receptor beta chains from the same sample are listed, as sequenced in a study of identical twins. TCRdb re-derived calls from the 5' RACE reads in MiXCR, one entry per CDR3 protein. Among 1.5 million to 2 million distinct CDR3 sequences listed, roughly a third were seen once. Sequencing was done on a sample of cord blood. The receptors shown here come from a newborn girl in good health.

In its sample, this clonotype was seen a few times. The chain recombines TRBV9 with TRBJ2-3; TRBD2 matches 11 bases. Germline CDR1 is SGDLS and CDR2 is YYNGEE. This CDR3 is 15 amino acids long. After removal of 2 bases from V and 5 bases from J, the junction contained 4 bases not matched to a gene. DNA for the CDR3: TGTGCCAGCAGCGTTAGCGGGGGGGCGAAAGATACGCAGTATTTT. It specifies CASSVSGGAKDTQYF. The full variable domain, completed using reference TRBV9 and TRBJ2-3, is DSGVTQTPKHLITATGQRVTLRCSPRSGDLSVYWYQQSLDQGLQFLIQYYNGEERAKGNILERFSAQQFPDLHSELNLSSLELGDSALYFCASSVSGGAKDTQYFGPGTRLTVL.

The chain uses TRBV18 and TRBJ2-7; 7 bases map to TRBD1. CDR1 and CDR2 (germline): KGHSH, LQKENI. The J segment lost 3 bases and the V segment lost 4 bases, leaving 12 bases of the junction unmatched. The CDR3 sequence is 16 residues long. The DNA for the CDR3 is TGTGCCAGCTCACAGGGACAGCTTAAAGGAGGCTACGAGCAGTACTTC. Protein: CASSQGQLKGGYEQYF.

This clonotype showed up just a few times. The CDR3 DNA is TGTGCCAGCAGTTTTCAGGGGGCGCCGTACGAGCAGTACTTC. It codes for CASSFQGAPYEQYF. The chain carries TRBV27 and TRBJ2-7; TRBD1 matches at 8 bases. Per germline, CDR1 MNHEY and CDR2 SMNVEV (reference sequence). The length of the CDR3 is 14 residues. J was trimmed by 4 bases and V by 3 bases; bases with no gene match: 5.

The genes are TRBV29-1 and TRBJ2-1, with TRBD2 matching over 13 bases. V was pared by 3 bases and J by 1 base, with 9 bases of the junction left unmatched. CDR3 length: 18 amino acids. Germline V gives CDR1 SQVTM, CDR2 ANQGSEA. The CDR3 sequence: CSVETAGTSGESYNEQFF. CDR3 coding DNA: TGCAGCGTTGAGACGGCCGGGACTAGCGGGGAGTCCTACAATGAGCAGTTCTTC.

The chain couples TRBV30 to TRBJ2-3; D uncertain. Trimming took 0 bases from V and 1 from J, leaving 11 bases between them. The CDR3 sequence is 15 residues long. Germline V CDR1 and CDR2: GTSNPN, SVGIG (reference sequence). The CDR3 nucleotides read TGTGCCTGGAGTGTACGCCGGTTGCGCACAGATACGCAGTATTTT. It translates to CAWSVRRLRTDTQYF.

V and J are TRBV25-1 and TRBJ2-5, with 13 bases identical to TRBD2. Trimming at V came to 4 bases and at J to 4 bases, leaving 3 bases not matched to a gene. CDR3 length: 15 amino acids. Per germline, CDR1 MGHDK and CDR2 SYGVNS. The DNA of the CDR3 is TGTGCCAGCAGTGGGACTAGCGGGAGATCAGAGACCCAGTACTTC. It translates to CASSGTSGRSETQYF.

This clonotype has only a few counts. This sequence joins TRBV7-9 and TRBJ2-1; D remains ambiguous. The J call may be wrong; the DNA end is better matched by TRBJ2-7. Looked up from germline, CDR1 is SEHNR and CDR2 is FQNEAQ (reference sequence). This CDR3 contains 15 residues. CDR3 in DNA: TGTGCCAGCAGCTTTTTCAACCGCTCCTACAATGAGCAGTACTTC. Protein: CASSFFNRSYNEQYF.

The rearrangement joins TRBV20-1 to TRBJ1-1; D gene ambiguous. Germline V lookup: CDR1 DFQATT, CDR2 SNEGSKA (reference sequence). This CDR3 comprises 12 residues. Between the trimmed V and J ends, which lost 3 bases and 5 bases, there was a span of 10 bases. For the CDR3, the DNA is TGCAGTGCTAGCCTCAGCTGGACTGAAGCTTTCTTT. Protein product: CSASLSWTEAFF.

The DNA for the CDR3 is TGCGCCAGCAGCTTCGGTGGGTTAGCCGAGCAAGGAGATACGCAGTATTTT. This sequence encodes CASSFGGLAEQGDTQYF. The V gene is TRBV5-1, the J gene TRBJ2-3; D is uncertain. V lost 2 bases, J lost 5 bases, and 21 bases lay in between. The V gene's germline CDR1 is SGHRS and CDR2 YFSETQ. CDR3 length: 17 amino acids.

This clonotype was observed a few times. This likely came from a read error, as a far larger clone is one base away. The chain uses TRBV6-1 and TRBJ2-7; D gene unclear. CDR3 length: 11 amino acids. Trimming left V 7 bases short and J 0 bases short, with 4 bases between. Germline-derived CDR1 and CDR2 are MNHNS and SASEGT. The CDR3 sequence is CASITSYEQYF. DNA for the CDR3: TGTGCCAGCATTACCTCCTACGAGCAGTACTTC.

The sample holds a few counts of this clonotype. The V call is TRBV12-3 or TRBV12-4, the J call TRBJ2-7; 8 bases map to TRBD1. V shed 3 bases, J shed 2 bases, and the junction held 3 bases outside the gene matches. The CDR3 is 14 amino acids. The CDR3 loop is CASSLTGEAYEQYF. DNA of the CDR3: TGTGCCAGCAGTTTGACAGGGGAGGCCTACGAGCAGTACTTC.

The chain couples TRBV28 to TRBJ2-3; D might be TRBD1 (6 bases). The CDR3 runs to 17 residues. V lost 10 bases and J lost 0, with 23 bases in between. The V gene's germline CDR1 is MDHEN and CDR2 SYDVKM. The CDR3 bases are TGTGCCATCTCTCCGGGACCTCAGGGGCCTAGCACAGATACGCAGTATTTT. Encoded protein: CAISPGPQGPSTDTQYF. Full variable domain (missing parts from reference TRBV28 and TRBJ2-3): DVKVTQSSRYLVKRTGEKVFLECVQDMDHENMFWYRQDPGLGLRLIYFSYDVKMKEKGDIPEGYSVSREKKERFSLILESASTNQTSMYLCAISPGPQGPSTDTQYFGPGTRLTVL.

Note on this clonotype: At one boundary the junction diverges from the germline segment, which might be a read error. The V and J genes are TRBV20-1 and TRBJ2-1; 13 bases are a match to TRBD2. The CDR3 extends over 20 amino acids. The germline CDR1 and CDR2 sequences are DFQATT and SNEGSKA (reference sequence). This chain's CDR3 is CSVRVTPGLAGTISYNEQFF. CDR3 in DNA: TGCAGTGTTAGAGTGACACCGGGACTAGCGGGAACAATCTCCTACAATGAGCAGTTCTTC.

This clonotype was observed a handful of times. The V and J genes are TRBV27 and TRBJ2-5, with D possibly TRBD2 on 6 matching bases. With 10 bases removed from V and 2 bases from J, the gap between germline ends came to 11 bases. The V gene's germline CDR1 is MNHEY and CDR2 SMNVEV (reference sequence). The CDR3 extends over 12 amino acids. Here the CDR3 DNA reads TGTGCCACCGGGACTCTTCAAGAGACCCAGTACTTC. This codes for CATGTLQETQYF.

This chain joins TRBV6-5 and TRBJ2-5; TRBD2 matches at 13 bases. J lost 1 base, V lost 4 bases, and 3 bases had no gene match. Germline V CDR1 and CDR2: MNHEY, SVGAGI. This CDR3 comprises 16 residues. The CDR3 region is CASSSGLAGIQETQYF. For the CDR3, the DNA is TGTGCCAGCAGTTCGGGACTAGCGGGAATCCAAGAGACCCAGTACTTC.

The chain joins TRBV10-3 to TRBJ2-5, with a tentative D call TRBD1 (6 bases). The V gene's germline CDR1 is ENHRY and CDR2 SYGVKD. The V and J ends lost 6 bases and 5 bases respectively, with 19 bases between them. There are 15 residues in the CDR3. CDR3 sequence: CAISHGQTVNETQYF. In nucleotides, the CDR3 is TGTGCCATCAGCCACGGACAGACCGTAAACGAGACCCAGTACTTC.

Only a few counts were recorded for this clonotype. The chain employs TRBV28 and TRBJ2-5; 8 bases fit TRBD1. There are 15 residues in the CDR3. V trimming: 6 bases; J trimming: 2 bases; junction bases outside the gene matches: 8. Germline loops: CDR1 MDHEN, CDR2 SYDVKM. For the CDR3, the DNA is TGTGCCAGCAGCTTAGAGACAGGGGATCAAGAGACCCAGTACTTC. It specifies CASSLETGDQETQYF.

The chain uses TRBV27 and TRBJ1-5; D is perhaps TRBD1 (5 bases). V lost 3 bases and J 2 bases, leaving 14 bases between the germline ends. Germline CDR1 MNHEY, CDR2 SMNVEV (reference sequence). The CDR3 consists of 16 residues. CDR3 DNA: TGTGCCAGCAGTTTGGGACCCAGGGAAGGCAATCAGCCCCAGCATTTT. Protein product: CASSLGPREGNQPQHF.

The chain couples TRBV3-1 to TRBJ2-7; 10 bases are shared with TRBD2. The CDR3 has 17 residues. J lost 2 bases, V lost 0 bases, and 7 bases had no gene match. Germline CDR1 is LGHDT and CDR2 is YNNKEL (reference sequence). CDR3 DNA: TGTGCCAGCAGCCAAGAAGCTCTAGCGGGGGCCCCCTACGAGCAGTACTTC. It encodes CASSQEALAGAPYEQYF.